This T cell receptor beta chain appears in the sequencing data of a study of blood T cell repertoires in COVID-19. Background on the study: The cDNA or gDNA used as material had been derived from T cells, B-cell-depleted T cells, or PBMCs.

The CDR3 totals 16 residues. Germline V gene lookup returns CDR1 SGHVS and CDR2 FNYEAQ. Between the trimmed V and J ends, which lost 1 base and 5 bases, there was a span of 17 bases. Produced via immunoSEQ multiplex PCR; TCRdb's table is partial and in-frame only. The table shows some 180,000 clones, with roughly 76% occurring only once. This chain links TRBV7-6 with TRBJ2-5; D may be TRBD2 (5 bases). This receptor was taken from a woman aged 45 to 65 with active or convalescent COVID-19. Material for sequencing was peripheral blood. The CDR3 loop reads CASSLDGRRLGETQYF. As DNA, the CDR3 is TGTGCCAGCAGCTTAGACGGTCGGAGGCTAGGGGAGACCCAGTACTTC.